The subject of this entry is one T cell receptor beta chain. Its antigen is unidentified. Trimming shortened V by 6 bases and J by 4 bases, and 15 bases separated the two germline ends. This CDR3 is built from 14 residues. Germline CDR1 is MNHNS and CDR2 is SASEGT. These data are taken from a study of naive and memory T cell subsets. Study observations and caveats: Activation and differentiation may alter RNA-based TCR counts. Findings for naive and memory subsets could not be checked against ground truth. Naive repertoires, especially CD8, held a few larger clonotypes, possibly memory cells re-expressing CD45RA.

An equimolar mix of two oligonucleotides served as the beta constant-region primer for TRBC1 and TRBC2. Ligated cDNA was amplified by four rounds of PCR with nested alpha and beta constant-region primers and SP2. One entry per CDR3 protein results from TCRdb running MiXCR on the UMI-ligation and nested PCR reads. Counted here are 140,000 to 150,000 distinct CDR3 sequences, approximately 15% occurring once; the ten biggest clones make up around 0.14%. The receptor was isolated from a human donor in good health. J is TRBJ1-1 and V is TRBV6-1; tentative D call: TRBD1 (5 bases). The sample comprised naive CD4+ T cells from blood. The CDR3 sequence: CASRVSREITEAFF. In DNA form, the CDR3 reads TGTGCCAGCAGAGTATCCAGGGAGATCACTGAAGCTTTCTTT.